These 22 T cell receptor beta chains came from one sample sequenced in a study of blood T cell repertoires in COVID-19. The repertoire was sequenced with immunoSEQ multiplex PCR; TCRdb's copy has only in-frame clones and lacks some. Here the sample spans about 250,000 clones, more than 65% being singletons. The sample comprised peripheral blood. All receptors come from a man aged 45 to 65 with active or convalescent COVID-19.

This clone was seen a handful of times. The rearrangement joins TRBV7-2 to TRBJ2-1, with D possibly matching TRBD2 (5 bases). Germline V gives CDR1 SGHTA, CDR2 FQGNSA. Trimming took off 2 bases at V and 7 bases at J, with 12 bases between the two ends. The CDR3 covers 14 residues. The CDR3 nucleotides are TGTGCCAGCAGCTTATACCGGACTCTTAATGAGCAGTTCTTC. This gives the protein CASSLYRTLNEQFF.

This clone was detected only a few times. This chain links TRBV11-2 with TRBJ2-7; D gene ambiguous. The germline CDR1 and CDR2 sequences are SGHAT and FQNNGV. The CDR3 runs to 15 residues. Trimming shortened V by 1 base and J by 3 bases, and 13 bases separated the two germline ends. The CDR3 nucleotides are TGTGCCAGCAGCTTAGCCAGAGGCTGGCTCTACGAGCAGTACTTC. This sequence encodes CASSLARGWLYEQYF. The full variable domain, its missing parts supplied by reference TRBV11-2 and TRBJ2-7, is EAGVAQSPRYKIIEKRQSVAFWCNPISGHATLYWYQQILGQGPKLLIQFQNNGVVDDSQLPKDRFSAERLKGVDSTLKIQPAKLEDSAVYLCASSLARGWLYEQYFGPGTRLTVT.

The chain employs TRBV6-5 and TRBJ1-4, with 8 bases lining up with TRBD1. With V trimmed by 6 bases and J by 8 bases, 8 bases remained unmatched. The CDR3 is 14 amino acids. Germline-derived CDR1 and CDR2 are MNHEY and SVGAGI. The CDR3 DNA reads TGTGCCAGCAGGGGACAGGTGGAGGGGGAAAAACTGTTTTTT. This encodes CASRGQVEGEKLFF.

The chain has TRBV7-2 and TRBJ1-2, with 9 bases identical to TRBD1. Germline V lookup: CDR1 SGHTA, CDR2 FQGNSA. With V trimmed by 5 bases and J by 4 bases, 5 bases remained unmatched. The CDR3 loop spans 14 amino acids. CDR3 DNA sequence: TGTGCCAGCAGCCCCACGACAGGGGGCTATGGCTACACCTTC. This translates into CASSPTTGGYGYTF.

The chain carries TRBV6-5 and TRBJ1-4, with D perhaps TRBD1 (5 bases). Germline loops: CDR1 MNHEY, CDR2 SVGAGI. Trimming left V 6 bases short and J 4 bases short, with 15 bases between. CDR3 length equals 15 residues. In DNA form, the CDR3 reads TGTGCCAGCAGGCTTTGGACACCTAGTAATGAAAAACTGTTTTTT. This sequence encodes CASRLWTPSNEKLFF.

Here the CDR3 reads CASSLVGRDEKLFF. In nucleotides, the CDR3 is TGTGCCAGCAGTTTAGTTGGGCGGGACGAAAAACTGTTTTTT. The chain employs TRBV28 and TRBJ1-4; possibly TRBD1 for D (5 bases). This CDR3 is 14 amino acids long. Per germline, CDR1 MDHEN and CDR2 SYDVKM. Trimming took 2 bases from V and 8 from J, leaving 12 bases between them.

This clone was seen just once. The chain carries TRBV18 and TRBJ2-1, with a weak D call TRBD2 (6 bases). V lost 4 bases, J lost 6 bases, and 19 bases lay in between. This CDR3 is 16 amino acids long. Germline lookup yields CDR1 KGHSH and CDR2 LQKENI. This CDR3 reads CASSLFSVGGRNEQFF. CDR3 DNA: TGTGCCAGCTCACTTTTTAGTGTGGGGGGTCGCAATGAGCAGTTCTTC.

The rearrangement uses TRBV27 and TRBJ1-5, with a weak D call TRBD1 (5 bases). Trimming took 5 bases from V and 6 from J, leaving 11 bases between them. The CDR3 has 13 amino acids. Germline V gene data show CDR1 as MNHEY and CDR2 as SMNVEV (reference sequence). CDR3 sequence: CASSPQGLQPQHF. The DNA for the CDR3 is TGTGCCAGCAGTCCCCAGGGACTTCAGCCCCAGCATTTT.

The CDR3 sequence is CASSQITTGISEAFF. CDR3 nucleotide sequence: TGTGCCAGCAGCCAGATTACAACAGGGATCTCTGAAGCTTTCTTT. This chain joins TRBV5-4 and TRBJ1-1; the D gene is possibly TRBD1 (6 bases). The germline V gene has CDR1 SGHNT and CDR2 YYREEE (reference sequence). This CDR3 contains 15 residues. Trimming stripped 4 bases from V and 6 bases from J, with 19 bases between.

The rearrangement links TRBV7-2 to TRBJ1-1; 8 nucleotides align to TRBD1. Germline CDR1 SGHTA, CDR2 FQGNSA. The V and J ends lost 1 base and 1 base, in that order; junction bases with no gene match: 5. The CDR3 sequence is 16 residues long. The CDR3 protein is CASSLVGQGRNTEAFF. The CDR3 bases are TGTGCCAGCAGCTTAGTCGGACAGGGACGGAACACTGAAGCTTTCTTT.

This rearrangement joins TRBV28 to TRBJ2-1, with D possibly TRBD1 on 5 matching bases. V lost 1 base and J 7 bases, leaving 11 bases between the germline ends. There are 14 residues in the CDR3. Germline V gene data show CDR1 as MDHEN and CDR2 as SYDVKM. The CDR3 loop reads CASSLSGKGNEQFF. The CDR3 coding sequence is TGTGCCAGCAGTTTATCAGGAAAGGGGAATGAGCAGTTCTTC. The full variable domain, its missing parts supplied by reference TRBV28 and TRBJ2-1, is DVKVTQSSRYLVKRTGEKVFLECVQDMDHENMFWYRQDPGLGLRLIYFSYDVKMKEKGDIPEGYSVSREKKERFSLILESASTNQTSMYLCASSLSGKGNEQFFGPGTRLTVL.

This clone was detected once. This chain joins TRBV5-6 and TRBJ1-2; 10 nucleotides match TRBD1. V lost 2 bases and J lost 4; bases outside the gene matches: 8. This CDR3 region has 16 residues. Germline CDR1 reads SGHDT; CDR2 reads YYEEEE. CDR3 bases: TGTGCCAGCAGCTTCCCCGGGACAGGGGAAGTCTATGGCTACACCTTC. Residues: CASSFPGTGEVYGYTF. The full variable domain, completed using reference TRBV5-6 and TRBJ1-2, is DAGVTQSPTHLIKTRGQQVTLRCSPKSGHDTVSWYQQALGQGPQFIFQYYEEEERQRGNFPDRFSGHQFPNYSSELNVNALLLGDSALYLCASSFPGTGEVYGYTFGSGTRLTVV.

The rearrangement joins TRBV5-1 to TRBJ2-7; TRBD2 agrees at 13 bases. V shed 4 bases and J 0 bases; nucleotides not matched to a gene: 7. This CDR3 has 17 amino acids. Germline CDR1 SGHRS, CDR2 YFSETQ. In DNA, the CDR3 is TGCGCCAGCAGCCTGGGACTAGCGGGATCCAGCTCCTACGAGCAGTACTTC. Its protein is CASSLGLAGSSSYEQYF.

The V and J genes are TRBV20-1 and TRBJ2-1, with 8 bases that match TRBD2. Germline V lookup: CDR1 DFQATT, CDR2 SNEGSKA (reference sequence). The CDR3 runs 18 residues. Germline trimming cut 3 bases from V and 0 bases from J; bases unmatched to any gene: 13. The CDR3 DNA follows: TGCAGTGCTAGTCAGGGTAGCGGGACGGCTAGCTCCTACAATGAGCAGTTCTTC. Amino acid sequence: CSASQGSGTASSYNEQFF.

The rearrangement joins TRBV6-1 to TRBJ1-5; D is perhaps TRBD1 (5 bases). CDR1 is MNHNS and CDR2 is SASEGT in the germline V gene. The V end lost 1 base, the J end lost 7 bases, and 14 bases lay between the germline ends. The CDR3 spans 15 residues. The CDR3 coding sequence is TGTGCCAGCAGTGAAGGTACAGGCGCGGGGCAGCCCCAGCATTTT. Residues: CASSEGTGAGQPQHF.

The chain recombines TRBV7-8 with TRBJ1-2; 7 bases match TRBD1. Unmatched junction bases numbered 12, after V lost 5 bases and J lost 6 bases. Germline V lookup: CDR1 SGHVS, CDR2 FQNEAQ. The CDR3 has 15 residues. As DNA, the CDR3 is TGTGCCAGCAGCATACAGCTCGACAGGGCCAATGGCTACACCTTC. Protein: CASSIQLDRANGYTF.

This clone came up once. V and J are TRBV7-9 and TRBJ1-4; D is ambiguous. This CDR3 has 10 residues. Deletions cut 8 bases from V and 5 bases from J, with 3 bases between. Per the germline V gene, CDR1 is SEHNR and CDR2 is FQNEAQ (reference sequence). CDR3 region: CASGNEKLFF. CDR3 nucleotides: TGTGCCAGCGGCAATGAAAAACTGTTTTTT.

This clone was observed a few times. The rearrangement links TRBV10-2 to TRBJ1-5, with D maybe TRBD1 (6 bases). CDR3 size: 14 residues. The germline V gene encodes CDR1 WSHSY and CDR2 SAAADI. Trimming removed 0 bases from V and 6 bases from J, with 9 bases in between. The CDR3 DNA follows: TGCGCCAGCAGTGAGTCGGGCAGGGGTCAGCCCCAGCATTTT. This gives the protein CASSESGRGQPQHF.

The CDR3 sequence is CASSRDRSMNTEAFF. The CDR3 DNA reads as TGTGCCAGCAGTCGGGACAGGAGCATGAACACTGAAGCTTTCTTT. The chain couples TRBV11-2 to TRBJ1-1; 8 nucleotides match TRBD1. This CDR3 spans 15 amino acids. Germline CDR1 and CDR2: SGHAT and FQNNGV. V shed 6 bases, J shed 0 bases, and the junction held 6 bases outside the gene matches.

V gene TRBV19 combines with J gene TRBJ1-1; tentative D call: TRBD1 (6 bases). There are 14 residues in the CDR3. In germline, CDR1 is LNHDA, CDR2 SQIVND (reference sequence). Trimming shortened V by 3 bases and J by 4 bases, and 12 bases separated the two germline ends. The CDR3 region is CASSISGVVTEAFF. In DNA form, the CDR3 reads TGTGCCAGTAGTATCTCAGGGGTTGTCACTGAAGCTTTCTTT.

The chain is built from TRBV7-9 and TRBJ2-1, with 9 bases lining up with TRBD1. Germline values: CDR1 SEHNR, CDR2 FQNEAQ (reference sequence). V lost 0 bases and J lost 7; bases outside the gene matches: 7. The CDR3 consists of 16 residues. CDR3 residues: CASSLALRQGENEQFF. The CDR3 DNA is TGTGCCAGCAGCTTAGCGCTGAGACAGGGGGAAAATGAGCAGTTCTTC.

Concerning this clone itself: This sample includes further DNA sequences coding for the same CDR3. The chain has TRBV4-2 and TRBJ2-1; 15 bases are shared with TRBD2. V was clipped by 4 bases and J by 13 bases; unmatched bases: 11. The V gene's germline CDR1 is LGHNA and CDR2 YNFKEQ. The CDR3 runs 16 residues. CDR3 sequence: CASSPSGLAGGDSQFF. The CDR3 bases are TGTGCCAGCAGCCCCTCGGGACTAGCGGGGGGCGATAGTCAGTTCTTC.